Each of the 3 T cell receptor beta chains below was sequenced from the same sample in a study of cytomegalovirus exposure and HLA in healthy donors. 13 Jbeta primers and 60 Vbeta primers were used for the PCR. TCRdb keeps only in-frame clones here, not all; method: immunoSEQ multiplex PCR. The sample includes about 80,000 clones, approximately 62% seen only once; the top ten take roughly 4.4%. The sequenced sample was PBMCs. The receptors here all came from a male donor in good health and CMV-seropositive.

This clone was recorded once. The chain joins TRBV13 to TRBJ2-5; 11 bases agree with TRBD2. The CDR3 is made up of 16 amino acids. From germline, CDR1 is PRHDT and CDR2 FYEKMQ (reference sequence). Losses at the gene ends were 5 bases for V and 1 base for J; bases not matched to a gene: 6. The CDR3 region is CASSPPLAGGQETQYF. CDR3 DNA: TGTGCCAGCAGCCCGCCCCTAGCGGGGGGCCAAGAGACCCAGTACTTC.

The J gene is TRBJ1-1, the V gene TRBV10-3; 7 nucleotides agree with TRBD1. Germline CDR1 reads ENHRY; CDR2 reads SYGVKD. This CDR3 region has 15 residues. J lost 2 bases, V lost 4 bases, and 7 bases had no gene match. The CDR3 protein is CAISGGGGKNTEAFF. CDR3 sequence (DNA): TGTGCCATCAGTGGAGGGGGCGGAAAAAACACTGAAGCTTTCTTT.

The chain is built from TRBV25-1 and TRBJ2-1; tentative D call: TRBD1 (5 bases). The CDR3 is made up of 14 amino acids. V was trimmed by 5 bases and J by 0 bases, leaving 8 bases between them. CDR1 is MGHDK and CDR2 is SYGVNS in the germline V gene. Written as DNA, the CDR3 is TGTGCCAGCAGTAGGGGTGGCTCCTACAATGAGCAGTTCTTC. This sequence encodes CASSRGGSYNEQFF.